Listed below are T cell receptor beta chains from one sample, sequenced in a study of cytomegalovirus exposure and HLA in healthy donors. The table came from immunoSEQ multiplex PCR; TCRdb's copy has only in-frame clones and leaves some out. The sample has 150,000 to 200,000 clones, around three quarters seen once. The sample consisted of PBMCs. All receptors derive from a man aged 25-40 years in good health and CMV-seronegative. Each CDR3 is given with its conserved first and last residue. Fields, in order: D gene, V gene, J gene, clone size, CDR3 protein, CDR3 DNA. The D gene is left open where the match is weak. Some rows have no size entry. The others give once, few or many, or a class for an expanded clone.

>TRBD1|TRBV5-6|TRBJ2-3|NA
CASSLLTGRTDTQYF
TGTGCCAGCAGCCTGCTGACAGGGCGAACAGATACGCAGTATTTT
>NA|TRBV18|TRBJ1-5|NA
CASRGERDSNQPQHF
TGTGCCAGCCGCGGAGAGAGGGATAGCAATCAGCCCCAGCATTTT
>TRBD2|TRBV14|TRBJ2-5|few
CASSQKRGASGRLETQYF
TGTGCCAGCAGCCAAAAGAGAGGGGCTAGCGGGAGATTAGAGACCCAGTACTTC
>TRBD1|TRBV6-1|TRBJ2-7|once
CASIWQGADEQYF
TGTGCCAGCATCTGGCAGGGGGCTGACGAGCAGTACTTC
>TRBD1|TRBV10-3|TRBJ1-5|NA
CAISEGQDNQPQHF
TGTGCCATCAGTGAAGGACAGGATAATCAGCCCCAGCATTTT
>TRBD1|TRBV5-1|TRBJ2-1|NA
CASSLRTGADEQFF
TGCGCCAGCAGCCTCCGGACAGGGGCCGATGAGCAGTTCTTC
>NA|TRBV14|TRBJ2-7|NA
CASSQSISREQYF
TGTGCCAGCAGTCAATCTATAAGCCGCGAGCAGTACTTC
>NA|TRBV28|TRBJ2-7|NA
CASSLWGFQGRYEQYF
TGTGCCAGCAGTTTATGGGGATTTCAGGGGCGTTACGAGCAGTACTTC
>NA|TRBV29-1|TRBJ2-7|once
CSVGTRDPGAYEQYF
TGCAGCGTTGGAACCCGGGACCCAGGGGCCTACGAGCAGTACTTC
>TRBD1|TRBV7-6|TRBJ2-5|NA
CASSLPTGYQETQYF
TGTGCCAGCAGCTTGCCGACAGGGTACCAAGAGACTCAGTACTTC
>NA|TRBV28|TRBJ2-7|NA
CASSIPPVYEQYF
TGTGCCAGCAGTATCCCCCCAGTCTACGAGCAGTACTTC
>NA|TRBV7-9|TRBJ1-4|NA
CASSLSGPNEKLFF
TGTGCCAGCAGCTTAAGCGGGCCCAATGAAAAACTGTTTTTT